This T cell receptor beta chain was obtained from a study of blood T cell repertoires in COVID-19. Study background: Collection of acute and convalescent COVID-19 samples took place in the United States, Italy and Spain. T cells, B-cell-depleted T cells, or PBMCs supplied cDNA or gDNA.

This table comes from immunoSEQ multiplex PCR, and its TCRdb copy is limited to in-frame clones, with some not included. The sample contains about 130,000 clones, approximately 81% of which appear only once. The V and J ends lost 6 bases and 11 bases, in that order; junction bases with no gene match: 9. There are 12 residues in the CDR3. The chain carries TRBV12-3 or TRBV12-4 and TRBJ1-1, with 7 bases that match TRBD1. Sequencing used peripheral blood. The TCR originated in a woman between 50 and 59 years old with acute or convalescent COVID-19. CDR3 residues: CASSYRGPKAFF. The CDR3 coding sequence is TGTGCCAGCAGCTACAGGGGCCCAAAGGCTTTCTTT.